These T cell receptor beta chains were read from a single sample in a study of cytotoxic CD8 clonotypes in ibrutinib-treated CLL. The method was immunoSEQ multiplex PCR; TCRdb's version includes in-frame clones alone and lacks a portion of them. The sample holds approximately 15,000 clones; 55% to 70% are singletons and the top ten take roughly two fifths. This sample comprised PBMCs, obtained before ibrutinib treatment. These receptors were taken from a human donor with chronic lymphocytic leukemia. Each CDR3 is given with its conserved first and last residue. D genes are given only for firm matches. Part of the rows lack a size; the others show once, few, many or a class for expanded clones.

CATSVGSTNEKLFF,TGCGCCACCTCTGTGGGGTCAACTAATGAAAAACTGTTTTTT,TRBJ1-4,NA,TRBV5-1,NA,14
CASSKDGETGDGYTF,TGTGCCAGCAGCAAAGATGGCGAGACAGGGGATGGCTACACCTTC,TRBJ1-2,NA,TRBV21-1,NA,15
CASSSAQRGPIYNEQFF,TGTGCCAGCAGCTCCGCCCAGCGGGGGCCGATCTACAATGAGCAGTTCTTC,TRBJ2-1,TRBD2,TRBV5-4,NA,17
CASSYSSGHSNQPQHF,TGTGCCAGCAGCTACAGCTCCGGGCATAGCAATCAGCCCCAGCATTTT,TRBJ1-5,NA,TRBV5-6,NA,16
CASSLDSGVTDTQYF,TGTGCCAGCAGCTTGGATAGCGGGGTTACAGATACGCAGTATTTT,TRBJ2-3,TRBD2,TRBV5-4,NA,15
CASSTAQDGENTEAFF,TGTGCCAGTAGTACCGCACAGGACGGAGAGAACACTGAAGCTTTCTTT,TRBJ1-1,NA,TRBV19,many,16
CASSLGNTDTQYF,TGTGCCAGCAGCTTGGGGAACACAGATACGCAGTATTTT,TRBJ2-3,NA,TRBV5-6,NA,13
CASSPQGTGFYEQYF,TGTGCCAGTAGTCCTCAGGGGACAGGCTTCTACGAGCAGTACTTC,TRBJ2-7,TRBD1,TRBV19,NA,15
CASSGGHPRGNQPQHF,TGTGCCAGCAGTGGGGGACATCCTCGCGGCAATCAGCCCCAGCATTTT,TRBJ1-5,NA,TRBV6-1,NA,16
CASSVERGGRETQYF,TGTGCCAGCAGTGTGGAGCGGGGGGGCAGGGAGACCCAGTACTTC,TRBJ2-5,TRBD2,TRBV6-1,many,15
CASTRGETYYTF,TGTGCCAGCACCCGGGGGGAGACGTACTACACCTTC,TRBJ1-2,NA,TRBV6-4,NA,12
CASGSGGALDTQYF,TGTGCCAGCGGTAGCGGGGGGGCTTTGGATACGCAGTATTTT,TRBJ2-3,TRBD2,TRBV11-2,many,14
CASSEEHLRNTIYF,TGTGCCAGCAGTGAAGAACATCTGAGAAACACCATATATTTT,TRBJ1-3,NA,TRBV2,few,14
CASRQDMNSPLHF,TGTGCCAGCAGGCAGGACATGAATTCACCCCTCCACTTT,TRBJ1-6,NA,TRBV2,few,13
CASSRHEEYETNEKLFF,TGCGCCAGCAGCCGACATGAGGAGTACGAAACTAATGAAAAACTGTTTTTT,TRBJ1-4,NA,TRBV4-1,few,17
CASSFGQKVYEQYF,TGTGCCAGCAGCTTCGGGCAGAAAGTCTACGAGCAGTACTTC,TRBJ2-7,NA,TRBV11-2,medium-sized,14